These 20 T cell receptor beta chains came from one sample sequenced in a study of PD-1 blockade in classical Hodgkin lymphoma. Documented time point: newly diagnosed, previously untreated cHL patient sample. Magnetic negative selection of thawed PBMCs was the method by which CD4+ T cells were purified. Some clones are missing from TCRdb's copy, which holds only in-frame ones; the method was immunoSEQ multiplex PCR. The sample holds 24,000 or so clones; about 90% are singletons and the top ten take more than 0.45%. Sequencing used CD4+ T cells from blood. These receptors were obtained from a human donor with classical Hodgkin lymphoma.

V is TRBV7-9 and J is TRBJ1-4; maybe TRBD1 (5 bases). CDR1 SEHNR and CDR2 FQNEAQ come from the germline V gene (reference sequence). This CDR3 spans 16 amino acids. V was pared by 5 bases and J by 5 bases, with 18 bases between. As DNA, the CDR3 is TGTGCCAGCAGCCCCCTCCCCGGGACGAGAAATGAAAAACTGTTTTTT. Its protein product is CASSPLPGTRNEKLFF.

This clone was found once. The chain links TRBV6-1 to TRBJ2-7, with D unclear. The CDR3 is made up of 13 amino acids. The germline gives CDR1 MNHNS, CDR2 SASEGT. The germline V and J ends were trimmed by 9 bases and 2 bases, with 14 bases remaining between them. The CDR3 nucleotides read TGTGCCAGTCTCGCAGGACCACCCTACGAGCAGTACTTC. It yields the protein CASLAGPPYEQYF.

CDR3 protein: CASKFFFTQETQYF. CDR3 sequence (DNA): TGTGCCAGCAAATTCTTCTTCACACAAGAGACCCAGTACTTC. This chain joins TRBV6-5 and TRBJ2-5; no clear D. In germline, CDR1 is MNHEY, CDR2 SVGAGI. The CDR3 has 14 amino acids. V was pared by 7 bases and J by 2 bases, with 14 bases between.

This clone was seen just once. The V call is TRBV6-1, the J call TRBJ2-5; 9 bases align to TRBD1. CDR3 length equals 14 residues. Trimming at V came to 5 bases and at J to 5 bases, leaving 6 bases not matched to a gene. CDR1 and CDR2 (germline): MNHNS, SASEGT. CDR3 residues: CASSSTGGRETQYF. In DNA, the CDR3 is TGTGCCAGCAGTTCGACAGGGGGACGGGAGACCCAGTACTTC.

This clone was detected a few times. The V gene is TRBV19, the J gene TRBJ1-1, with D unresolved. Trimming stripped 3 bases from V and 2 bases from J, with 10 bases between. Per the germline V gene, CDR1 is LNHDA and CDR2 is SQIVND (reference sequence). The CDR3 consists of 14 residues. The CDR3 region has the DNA TGTGCCAGTAGTATCGGACGGGCAAACACTGAAGCTTTCTTT. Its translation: CASSIGRANTEAFF.

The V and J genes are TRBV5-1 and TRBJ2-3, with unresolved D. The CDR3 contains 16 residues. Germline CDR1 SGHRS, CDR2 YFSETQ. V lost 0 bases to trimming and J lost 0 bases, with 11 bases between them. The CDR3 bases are TGCGCCAGCAGCTTGGAAGGGCCATCTAGCACAGATACGCAGTATTTT. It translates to CASSLEGPSSTDTQYF.

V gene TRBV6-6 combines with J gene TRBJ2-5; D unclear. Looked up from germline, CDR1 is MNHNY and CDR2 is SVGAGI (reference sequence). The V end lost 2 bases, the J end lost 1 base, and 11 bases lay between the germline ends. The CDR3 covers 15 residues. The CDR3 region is CASSYKGGSQETQYF. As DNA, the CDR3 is TGTGCCAGCAGTTACAAGGGCGGATCCCAAGAGACCCAGTACTTC.

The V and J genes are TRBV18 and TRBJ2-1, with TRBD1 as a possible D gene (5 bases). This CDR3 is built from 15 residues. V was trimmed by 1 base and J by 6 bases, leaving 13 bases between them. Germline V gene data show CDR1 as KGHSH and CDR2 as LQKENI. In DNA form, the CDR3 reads TGTGCCAGCTCACCACTAAGCGACAGAGCCAATGAGCAGTTCTTC. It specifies CASSPLSDRANEQFF.

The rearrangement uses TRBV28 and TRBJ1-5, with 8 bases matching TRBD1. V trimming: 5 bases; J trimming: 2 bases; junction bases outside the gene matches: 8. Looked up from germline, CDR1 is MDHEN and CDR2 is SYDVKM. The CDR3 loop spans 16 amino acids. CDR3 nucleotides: TGTGCCAGCAGTCCCGCAGGGGGCTTGGGCAATCAGCCCCAGCATTTT. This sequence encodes CASSPAGGLGNQPQHF.

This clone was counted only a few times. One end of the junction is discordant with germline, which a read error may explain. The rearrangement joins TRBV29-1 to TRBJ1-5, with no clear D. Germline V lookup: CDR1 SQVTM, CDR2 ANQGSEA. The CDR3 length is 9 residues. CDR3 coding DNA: TGCAGAGTTGTACAGCTTCTGGATTTT. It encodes CRVVQLLDF.

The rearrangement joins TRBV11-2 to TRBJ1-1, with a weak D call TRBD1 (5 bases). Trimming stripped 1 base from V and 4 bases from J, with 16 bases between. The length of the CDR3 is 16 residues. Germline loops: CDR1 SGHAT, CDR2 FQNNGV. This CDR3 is CASSLVGGAGITEAFF. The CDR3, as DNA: TGTGCCAGCAGCTTAGTTGGCGGGGCGGGAATCACTGAAGCTTTCTTT. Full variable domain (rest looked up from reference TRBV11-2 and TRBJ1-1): EAGVAQSPRYKIIEKRQSVAFWCNPISGHATLYWYQQILGQGPKLLIQFQNNGVVDDSQLPKDRFSAERLKGVDSTLKIQPAKLEDSAVYLCASSLVGGAGITEAFFGQGTRLTVV.

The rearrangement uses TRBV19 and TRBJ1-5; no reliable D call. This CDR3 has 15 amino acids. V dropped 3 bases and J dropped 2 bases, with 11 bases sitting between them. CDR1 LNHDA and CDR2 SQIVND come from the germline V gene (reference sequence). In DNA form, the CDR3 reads TGTGCCAGTAGTATGATATCTGGGGGCAATCAGCCCCAGCATTTT. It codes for CASSMISGGNQPQHF.

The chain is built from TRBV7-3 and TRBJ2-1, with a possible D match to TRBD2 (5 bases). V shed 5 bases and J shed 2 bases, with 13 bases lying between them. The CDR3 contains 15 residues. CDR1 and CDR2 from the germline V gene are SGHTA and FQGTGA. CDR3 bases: TGTGCCAGCAGCCCAAAAAGCGGCCCCTACAATGAGCAGTTCTTC. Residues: CASSPKSGPYNEQFF.

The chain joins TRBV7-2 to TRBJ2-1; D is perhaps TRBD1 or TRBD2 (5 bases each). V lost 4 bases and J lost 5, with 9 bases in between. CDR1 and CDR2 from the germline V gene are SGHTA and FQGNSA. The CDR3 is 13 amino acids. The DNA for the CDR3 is TGTGCCAGCAGCTCGGGACCGAACAATGAGCAGTTCTTC. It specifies CASSSGPNNEQFF. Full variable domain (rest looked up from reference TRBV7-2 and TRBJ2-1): GAGVSQSPSNKVTEKGKDVELRCDPISGHTALYWYRQSLGQGLEFLIYFQGNSAPDKSGLPSDRFSAERTGGSVSTLTIQRTQQEDSAVYLCASSSGPNNEQFFGPGTRLTVL.

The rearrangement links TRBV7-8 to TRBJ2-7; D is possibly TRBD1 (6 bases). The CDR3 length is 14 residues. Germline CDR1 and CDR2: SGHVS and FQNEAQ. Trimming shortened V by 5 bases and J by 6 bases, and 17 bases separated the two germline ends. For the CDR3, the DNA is TGTGCCAGCAGCGAAGGGGGACGTACCGTCGAGCAGTACTTC. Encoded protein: CASSEGGRTVEQYF.

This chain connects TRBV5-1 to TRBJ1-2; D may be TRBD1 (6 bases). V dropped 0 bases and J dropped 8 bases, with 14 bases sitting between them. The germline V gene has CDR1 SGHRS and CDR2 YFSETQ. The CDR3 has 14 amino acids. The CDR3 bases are TGCGCCAGCAGCTTGGAAAGACAGGCAACAGGCTACACCTTC. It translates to CASSLERQATGYTF. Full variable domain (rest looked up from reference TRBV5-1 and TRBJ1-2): KAGVTQTPRYLIKTRGQQVTLSCSPISGHRSVSWYQQTPGQGLQFLFEYFSETQRNKGNFPGRFSGRQFSNSRSEMNVSTLELGDSALYLCASSLERQATGYTFGSGTRLTVV.

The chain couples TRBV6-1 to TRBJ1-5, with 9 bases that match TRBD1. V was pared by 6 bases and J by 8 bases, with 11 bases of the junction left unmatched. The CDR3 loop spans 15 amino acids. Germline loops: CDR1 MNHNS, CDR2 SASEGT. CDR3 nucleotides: TGTGCCAGCAGCCTACAGGGGGCAACGATTGAGCCCCAGCATTTT. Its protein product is CASSLQGATIEPQHF.

CDR3 sequence: CASSRRVGLDGDTQYF. The CDR3 nucleotides are TGTGCCAGCAGCCGCCGCGTGGGGTTAGATGGAGATACGCAGTATTTT. The rearrangement joins TRBV5-6 to TRBJ2-3; D is uncertain. V was trimmed by 4 bases and J by 5 bases, leaving 20 bases between them. The germline V gene encodes CDR1 SGHDT and CDR2 YYEEEE. This CDR3 region has 16 residues.

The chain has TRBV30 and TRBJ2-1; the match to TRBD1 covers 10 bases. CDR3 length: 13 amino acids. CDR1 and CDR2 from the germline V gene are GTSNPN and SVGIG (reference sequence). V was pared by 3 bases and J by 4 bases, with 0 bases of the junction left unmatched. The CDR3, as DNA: TGTGCCTGGAGGGACAGGGGGTACAATGAGCAGTTCTTC. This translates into CAWRDRGYNEQFF.

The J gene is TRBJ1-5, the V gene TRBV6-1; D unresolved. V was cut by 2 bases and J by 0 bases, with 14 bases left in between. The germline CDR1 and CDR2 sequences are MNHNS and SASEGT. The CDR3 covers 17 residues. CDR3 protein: CASSEWFGLFSNQPQHF. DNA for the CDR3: TGTGCCAGCAGTGAATGGTTTGGACTTTTTAGCAATCAGCCCCAGCATTTT.